The present T cell receptor beta chain was sequenced within a study of blood T cell repertoires in COVID-19. At the level of the study: Acute and convalescent COVID-19 samples came from the United States, Italy and Spain. T cells, B-cell-depleted T cells, or PBMCs supplied cDNA or gDNA.

Authors' processing steps: The assay estimated nucleated cells by amplifying reference gene primers. Profiling relied on immunoSEQ multiplex PCR, and the TCRdb table lists in-frame clones only, not all of them. V, J and clone size were drawn from that table, and D and trimming were deduced from the DNA. This sample yields under 350,000 clones, of which about 89% are seen a single time; about 4.2% belongs to the top ten. Germline CDR1 SGHDT, CDR2 YYEEEE. V was cut by 2 bases and J by 2 bases, with 16 bases left in between. The CDR3 is 16 residues long. The sequence was collected from a man aged 35 to 55 with acute or convalescent COVID-19. Material for sequencing was peripheral blood. The rearrangement uses TRBV5-6 and TRBJ1-2; D is unclear. The CDR3 reads CASSFRGIEANYGYTF. CDR3 DNA: TGTGCCAGCAGCTTTCGAGGGATCGAAGCCAACTATGGCTACACCTTC. The full variable domain, with the rest looked up from reference TRBV5-6 and TRBJ1-2, is DAGVTQSPTHLIKTRGQQVTLRCSPKSGHDTVSWYQQALGQGPQFIFQYYEEEERQRGNFPDRFSGHQFPNYSSELNVNALLLGDSALYLCASSFRGIEANYGYTFGSGTRLTVV.